This is a list of T cell receptor beta chains from one sample in a study of shared clonotypes between healthy human individuals. Sequencing was performed with immunoSEQ multiplex PCR; in TCRdb, only in-frame clones are kept and a portion is missing. The sample lists about 2 million clones, roughly 96% occurring once. The sequenced sample was naive CD4+ T cells sorted from blood. The receptors come from a man aged 18 to 29 in good health. CDR3s include the opening cysteine and the closing phenylalanine or tryptophan. A D gene is named only where the DNA matches it firmly. Some rows have no size entry. The others give once, few or many, or a class for an expanded clone.

>16|TRBV6-4|TRBD2|TRBJ2-7|NA
CASSDLRSGGDHEQYF
TGTGCCAGCAGTGACCTAAGATCCGGGGGGGACCACGAGCAGTACTTC
>16|TRBV5-6|NA|TRBJ2-2|NA
CASSLGGSGNTGELFF
TGTGCCAGCAGCTTGGGAGGTAGCGGGAACACCGGGGAGCTGTTTTTT
>14|TRBV6-5|NA|TRBJ2-7|NA
CASSYSTGHYEQYF
TGTGCCAGCAGTTACTCGACTGGCCACTACGAGCAGTACTTC
>12|TRBV27|NA|TRBJ2-7|NA
CASSSTGFRRYF
TGTGCCAGCAGTTCAACCGGGTTTCGGCGGTACTTC
>18|TRBV5-1|TRBD2|TRBJ2-5|NA
CASSGGASGGPRQETQYF
TGCGCCAGCAGCGGCGGGGCTAGCGGGGGACCTCGGCAAGAGACCCAGTACTTC
>12|TRBV30|NA|TRBJ2-5|few
CAWSGGQETQYF
TGTGCCTGGAGTGGGGGCCAAGAGACCCAGTACTTC
>14|TRBV30|NA|TRBJ2-7|NA
CACRPSGSSYEQYF
TGTGCCTGTCGACCATCAGGGTCCTCCTACGAGCAGTACTTC
>14|TRBV28|TRBD1|TRBJ2-2|NA
CASGTGRVTGELFF
TGTGCCAGCGGGACAGGGCGCGTCACCGGGGAGCTGTTTTTT
>12|TRBV21-1|NA|TRBJ1-2|NA
CASSNHRIQPAF
TGTGCCAGCAGCAACCATCGTATACAGCCTGCCTTC
>12|TRBV5-1|NA|TRBJ2-7|few
CARADISYEQYF
TGCGCCAGGGCAGACATCAGCTACGAGCAGTACTTC
>13|TRBV7-2|NA|TRBJ1-5|NA
CASTPMRDQPQHF
TGTGCCAGCACTCCTATGAGGGATCAGCCCCAGCATTTT
>15|TRBV6-1|NA|TRBJ1-6|NA
CASSEMGPWNSPLHF
TGTGCCAGCAGTGAAATGGGGCCTTGGAATTCACCCCTCCACTTT
>15|TRBV6-1|NA|TRBJ2-2|NA
CASSGWTSNTGELFF
TGTGCCAGCAGTGGGTGGACCTCAAACACCGGGGAGCTGTTTTTT
>15|TRBV2|TRBD2|TRBJ2-3|NA
CASLVASGRSNTQYF
TGTGCCAGCCTGGTAGCTAGCGGGAGGTCAAATACGCAGTATTTT
>12|TRBV2|TRBD1|TRBJ2-7|NA
CASGTGTYEQYF
TGTGCCAGCGGGACAGGGACGTACGAGCAGTACTTC
>16|TRBV5-6|TRBD2|TRBJ2-7|NA
CASSGGAGVLNYEQYF
TGTGCCAGCAGCGGAGGGGCGGGGGTCTTAAACTACGAGCAGTACTTC
>15|TRBV28|TRBD1|TRBJ1-4|NA
CASSLPTGVREKLFF
TGTGCCAGCAGTTTACCCACAGGGGTCAGGGAAAAACTGTTTTTT
>12|TRBV19|NA|TRBJ2-2|NA
CASNIYTGELFF
TGTGCCAGTAACATCTACACCGGGGAGCTGTTTTTT
>13|TRBV30|TRBD2|TRBJ2-5|NA
CASGGGWQETQYF
TGTGCCAGTGGCGGGGGGTGGCAAGAGACCCAGTACTTC
>13|TRBV7-9|NA|TRBJ1-4|NA
CASSLGIAEKLFF
TGTGCCAGCAGCTTAGGGATTGCGGAAAAACTGTTTTTT
>15|TRBV5-1|TRBD1|TRBJ2-5|once
CASSLTGAGQETQYF
TGCGCCAGCAGCTTGACAGGGGCGGGCCAAGAGACCCAGTACTTC
>15|TRBV4-2|NA|TRBJ1-5|NA
CASSQDMAVNQPQHF
TGTGCCAGCAGCCAAGATATGGCAGTCAATCAGCCCCAGCATTTT
>15|TRBV27|TRBD2|TRBJ2-7|NA
CASRSPGLAVLEQYF
TGTGCCAGTCGGTCTCCGGGACTAGCGGTCTTGGAGCAGTACTTC
>13|TRBV28|NA|TRBJ2-5|NA
CASSLVGIETQYF
TGTGCCAGCAGTTTGGTGGGGATCGAGACCCAGTACTTC
>11|TRBV20-1|NA|TRBJ2-1|NA
CSALNGGNRVF
TGCAGTGCCCTAAATGGGGGAAACAGGGTCTTC
>17|TRBV7-2|NA|TRBJ2-1|NA
CASIPTGGARSYNEQFF
TGTGCCAGCATTCCAACTGGGGGGGCACGCTCCTACAATGAGCAGTTCTTC
>15|TRBV6-1|NA|TRBJ1-1|NA
CASSPTGSGNTEAFF
TGTGCCAGCAGCCCGACAGGCTCTGGGAACACTGAAGCTTTCTTT
>17|TRBV7-4|NA|TRBJ2-7|NA
CASSLATRPGRLYEQYF
TGTGCCAGCAGCTTAGCGACACGTCCAGGTCGCCTTTACGAGCAGTACTTC
>15|TRBV11-2|TRBD1|TRBJ2-7|once
CASSQGTGTTYEQYF
TGTGCCAGCAGCCAAGGGACAGGTACCACCTACGAGCAGTACTTC
>15|TRBV11-2|NA|TRBJ2-2|NA
CASSLTGGRSGELFF
TGTGCCAGCAGCTTGACGGGGGGCCGATCCGGGGAGCTGTTTTTT
>15|TRBV6-5|TRBD1|TRBJ2-5|NA
CASRTDRGRQETQYF
TGTGCCAGCAGAACAGACAGGGGGCGACAAGAGACCCAGTACTTC
>15|TRBV2|NA|TRBJ1-4|NA
CASSESAVWIEKLFF
TGTGCCAGCAGCGAATCCGCAGTTTGGATTGAAAAACTGTTTTTT
>16|TRBV10-3|TRBD2|TRBJ2-1|NA
CAITSLAGNSYNEQFF
TGTGCCATCACCTCCTTAGCGGGCAACTCCTACAATGAGCAGTTCTTC
>17|TRBV4-1|NA|TRBJ2-4|NA
CASSHVKKGDAKNIQYF
TGCGCCAGCAGCCATGTAAAGAAAGGGGATGCCAAAAACATTCAGTACTTC
>13|TRBV5-1|NA|TRBJ1-2|NA
CASSPGDTRGYTF
TGCGCCAGCAGCCCGGGGGACACCCGTGGCTACACCTTC
>16|TRBV27|NA|TRBJ2-7|NA
CASSPGTGRNSYEQYF
TGTGCCAGCAGTCCAGGGACCGGCAGGAACTCCTACGAGCAGTACTTC
>15|TRBV19|TRBD1|TRBJ2-5|NA
CASTPGTGEQETQYF
TGTGCCAGTACGCCTGGGACAGGGGAGCAAGAGACCCAGTACTTC
>17|TRBV21-1|NA|TRBJ2-7|NA
CASSKGRVFFFRYEQYF
TGTGCCAGCAGCAAAGGGAGGGTATTTTTTTTCCGCTACGAGCAGTACTTC
>15|TRBV6-6|NA|TRBJ2-2|NA
CASSYGGVDTGELFF
TGTGCCAGCAGTTACGGCGGGGTAGACACCGGGGAGCTGTTTTTT
>12|TRBV28|NA|TRBJ2-1|once
CASSFFANEQFF
TGTGCCAGCAGTTTCTTTGCGAATGAGCAGTTCTTC
>16|TRBV7-2|NA|TRBJ1-3|NA
CASSLPAGWGGNTIYF
TGTGCCAGCAGCCTACCCGCCGGGTGGGGCGGAAACACCATATATTTT
>15|TRBV6-5|NA|TRBJ1-4|NA
CASSYGLATNEKLFF
TGTGCCAGCAGTTACGGACTCGCAACTAATGAAAAACTGTTTTTT
>15|TRBV6-4|TRBD1|TRBJ2-5|once
CASSEGDRVLETQYF
TGTGCCAGCAGTGAAGGGGACAGGGTTTTAGAGACCCAGTACTTC
>15|TRBV9|TRBD2|TRBJ2-7|NA
CASSASFSGGREQYF
TGTGCCAGCAGCGCCTCATTTAGCGGGGGTAGAGAGCAGTACTTC
>14|TRBV6-1|NA|TRBJ1-1|NA
CASSENRSGSKAFF
TGTGCCAGCAGTGAAAATCGGTCAGGGTCAAAAGCTTTCTTT
>15|TRBV4-1|NA|TRBJ1-6|few
CASSQGWTENSPLHF
TGCGCCAGCAGCCAAGGGTGGACAGAGAATTCACCCCTCCACTTT
>15|TRBV15|TRBD1|TRBJ1-5|NA
CATSRMDRTNQPQHF
TGTGCCACCAGCAGAATGGACAGGACAAATCAGCCCCAGCATTTT
>13|TRBV15|NA|TRBJ2-7|NA
CATSRDPPDEQYF
TGTGCCACCAGCAGAGATCCCCCGGACGAGCAGTACTTC
>12|TRBV29-1|TRBD2|TRBJ2-5|NA
CSVGEGAETQYF
TGCAGCGTTGGGGAGGGAGCGGAGACCCAGTACTTC
>18|TRBV5-1|NA|TRBJ2-2|NA
CASSLSFRQGSNTGELFF
TGCGCCAGCAGCTTGTCCTTCCGGCAGGGCTCTAACACCGGGGAGCTGTTTTTT
>13|TRBV5-6|NA|TRBJ2-7|NA
CASSWRDPYEQYF
TGTGCCAGCAGCTGGCGGGACCCCTACGAGCAGTACTTC